This T cell receptor beta chain was sequenced during a study of post-analysis software for immune sequencing data. The CDR3 has 15 amino acids. The germline gives CDR1 ENHRY, CDR2 SYGVKD. The ends lost 0 bases at V and 8 bases at J; junction bases unmatched: 7. TCR beta libraries were prepared from cDNA with unique molecular identifiers. A population of about 0.85 to 11 million T cells gave rise to approximately 500,000 cDNA molecules. From the PCR reads, TCRdb called clonotypes with MiXCR, one entry per CDR3 protein. In the table there are fewer than 900,000 distinct CDR3 sequences, roughly 50% of which are singletons. Only a few counts were recorded for this clonotype. Its antigen is as yet unknown. The study's findings and limits: TRBV5-6, TRBV5-1 and TRBV20-1 were among 4 or 5 TRBV segments more frequent in patients than controls. Versus controls, multiple sclerosis patients showed significantly lower diversity (normalized Chao1).

Sequencing was performed on blood. The sequence was obtained from a girl aged 5-17 years with multiple sclerosis. The J gene is TRBJ2-3, the V gene TRBV10-3, with 8 positions matching TRBD2. The CDR3 region has the DNA TGTGCCATCAGTGAGTCGAGGGCGGGGGGCCCTACGCAGTATTTT. This encodes CAISESRAGGPTQYF.